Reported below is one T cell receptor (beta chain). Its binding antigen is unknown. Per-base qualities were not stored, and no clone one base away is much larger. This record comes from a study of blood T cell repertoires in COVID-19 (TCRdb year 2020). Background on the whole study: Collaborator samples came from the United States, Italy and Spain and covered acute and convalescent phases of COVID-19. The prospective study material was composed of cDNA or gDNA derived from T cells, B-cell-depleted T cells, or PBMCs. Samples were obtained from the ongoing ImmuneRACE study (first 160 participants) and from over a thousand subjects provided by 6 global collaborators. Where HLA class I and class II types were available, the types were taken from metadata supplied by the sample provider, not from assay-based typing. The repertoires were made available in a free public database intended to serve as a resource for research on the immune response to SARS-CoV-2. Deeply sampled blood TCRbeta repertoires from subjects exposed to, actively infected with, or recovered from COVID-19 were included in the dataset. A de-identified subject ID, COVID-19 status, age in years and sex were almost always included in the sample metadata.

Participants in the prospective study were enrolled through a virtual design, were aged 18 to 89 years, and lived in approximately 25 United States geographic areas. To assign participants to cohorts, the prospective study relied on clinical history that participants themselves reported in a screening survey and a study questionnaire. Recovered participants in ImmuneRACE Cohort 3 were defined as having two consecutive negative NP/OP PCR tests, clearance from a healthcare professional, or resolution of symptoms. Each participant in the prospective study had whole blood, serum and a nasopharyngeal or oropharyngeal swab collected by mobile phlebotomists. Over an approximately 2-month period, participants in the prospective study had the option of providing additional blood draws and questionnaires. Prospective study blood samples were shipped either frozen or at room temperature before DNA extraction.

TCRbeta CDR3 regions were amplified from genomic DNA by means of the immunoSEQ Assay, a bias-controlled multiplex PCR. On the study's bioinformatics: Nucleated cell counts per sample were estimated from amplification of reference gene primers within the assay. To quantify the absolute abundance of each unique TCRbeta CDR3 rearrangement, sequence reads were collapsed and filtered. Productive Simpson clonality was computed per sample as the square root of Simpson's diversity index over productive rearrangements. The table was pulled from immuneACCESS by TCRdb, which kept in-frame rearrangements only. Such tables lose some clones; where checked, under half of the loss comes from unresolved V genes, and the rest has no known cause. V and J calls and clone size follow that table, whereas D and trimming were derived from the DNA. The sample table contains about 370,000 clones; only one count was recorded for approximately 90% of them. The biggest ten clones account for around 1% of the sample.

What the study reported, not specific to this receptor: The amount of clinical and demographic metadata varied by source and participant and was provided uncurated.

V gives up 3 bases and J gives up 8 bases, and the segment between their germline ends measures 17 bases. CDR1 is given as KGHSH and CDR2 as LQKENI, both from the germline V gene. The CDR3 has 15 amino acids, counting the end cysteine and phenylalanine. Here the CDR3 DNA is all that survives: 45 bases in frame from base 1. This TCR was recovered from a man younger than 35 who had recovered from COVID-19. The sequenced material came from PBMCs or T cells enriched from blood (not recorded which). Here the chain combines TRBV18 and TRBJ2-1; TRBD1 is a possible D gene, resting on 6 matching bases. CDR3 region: CASSPVGAGIDEQFF. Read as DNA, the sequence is TGTGCCAGCTCACCGGTGGGGGCGGGTATAGATGAGCAGTTCTTC.